The sequence of this TCR beta chain was determined in a study of CD4 and CD8 cells across lung adenocarcinoma regions. MiXCR, run by TCRdb on the PCR reads, gives a single entry per CDR3 protein. The data show 20,000 or so distinct CDR3 sequences, around 50% seen once. Localized lung adenocarcinoma, a non-small cell lung cancer, affected the donors. The CDR3 covers 15 residues. Per the germline V gene, CDR1 is MNHNS and CDR2 is SASEGT. Between the trimmed V and J ends, which lost 1 base and 4 bases, there was a span of 13 bases. The clonotype comes from a male donor with lung adenocarcinoma. The CD4 and CD8 labels of this study may be unreliable. The rearrangement links TRBV6-1 to TRBJ1-2; tentatively, D is TRBD1 (6 bases). The sample was CD8+ T cells from the margin of a lung tumor. The CDR3 DNA sequence: TGTGCCAGCAGTGAAGGGGGGCCTGGAGGCTATGGCTACACCTTC. Protein product: CASSEGGPGGYGYTF.